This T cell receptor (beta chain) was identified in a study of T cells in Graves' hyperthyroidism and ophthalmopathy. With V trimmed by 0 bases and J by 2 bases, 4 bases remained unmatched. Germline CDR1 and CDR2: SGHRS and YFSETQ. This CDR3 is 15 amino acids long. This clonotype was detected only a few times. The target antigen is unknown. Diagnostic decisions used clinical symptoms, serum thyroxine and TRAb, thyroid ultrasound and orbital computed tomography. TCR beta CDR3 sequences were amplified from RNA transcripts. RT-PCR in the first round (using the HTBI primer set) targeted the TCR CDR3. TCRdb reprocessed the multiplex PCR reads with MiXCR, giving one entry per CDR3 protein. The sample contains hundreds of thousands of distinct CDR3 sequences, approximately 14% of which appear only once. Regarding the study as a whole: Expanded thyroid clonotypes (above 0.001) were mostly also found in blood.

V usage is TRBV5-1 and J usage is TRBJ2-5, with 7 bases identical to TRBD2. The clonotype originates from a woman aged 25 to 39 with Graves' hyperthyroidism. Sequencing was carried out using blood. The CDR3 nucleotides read TGCGCCAGCAGCTTGGTGGGAGGGGAGCAAGAGACCCAGTACTTC. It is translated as CASSLVGGEQETQYF.